The present T cell receptor beta chain was sequenced within a study of a mutant IDH1 vaccine in newly diagnosed glioma. Study as a whole: Treated patients comprised 62.5% males and approximately 38% females, mean age approximately 38 years. Study-wide results and caveats: Changes to the top peripheral T cell clonotypes appeared unrelated to pseudoprogression.

The table lists this clone with a count of one. Antigen: not known. Repertoires were generated with immunoSEQ multiplex PCR, while TCRdb's copy carries only in-frame clones and drops some. The repertoire holds 75,000 to 95,000 clones, with nearly 90% as singletons. Time point noted: week 47, end of study. Every vaccine dose comprised 300 ug of mutant IDH1 20-mer peptide plus topical imiquimod. The J segment lost 4 bases and the V segment lost 7 bases, leaving 13 bases of the junction unmatched. The CDR3 is made up of 16 amino acids. CDR1 is SGHAT and CDR2 is FQNNGV in the germline V gene. This TCR came from a woman aged 50 to 60 with glioma. Specimen: PBMCs, collected from a glioma patient whose treatment included an IDH1 peptide vaccine. This chain uses TRBV11-2 with TRBJ2-7; 10 nucleotides match TRBD2. The CDR3 DNA reads TGTGCCAGCACCCCTGGGCTAGCGGGAGTTAGTTACGAGCAGTACTTC. It specifies CASTPGLAGVSYEQYF.